Detailed here is one T cell receptor beta chain. Its specificity is not known. This sample stems from a study of shared clonotypes between healthy human individuals. Study results and caveats: Larger estimated richness was generally seen in naive subsets than in memory subsets.

Memory CD4+ cells were the fraction left after CD45RA+ naive selection. CDR1 is SNHLY and CDR2 is FYNNEI in the germline V gene. The CDR3 sequence is 14 residues long. V was pared by 4 bases and J by 4 bases, with 13 bases between. Some clones are missing from TCRdb's copy, which holds only in-frame ones; the method was immunoSEQ multiplex PCR. The top ten clones hold roughly 0.35% of a sample with fewer than 1.6 million clones, around 98.5% of them seen once. The receptor's source is a man aged 25-40 years in good health. The sequenced material came from naive CD4+ T cells sorted from blood. Subset reported: CD45RA+ positively selected. V usage is TRBV2 and J usage is TRBJ1-1, with D uncertain. The CDR3 sequence: CASSGENSGTEAFF. Written as DNA, the CDR3 is TGTGCCAGCAGTGGTGAAAACTCCGGCACTGAAGCTTTCTTT.